Each of the 17 T cell receptor beta chains below was sequenced from the same sample in a study of cytomegalovirus exposure and HLA in healthy donors. Method: immunoSEQ multiplex PCR; TCRdb's copy keeps in-frame clones and lacks some. The sample yields fewer than 250,000 clones, around 87% seen once. Sequenced: PBMCs. These receptors originate from a woman between 18 and 29 years old in good health and CMV-seropositive.

This rearrangement joins TRBV12-5 to TRBJ1-5, with TRBD1 matching 7 bases. The CDR3 covers 14 residues. Trimming at V came to 1 base and at J to 4 bases, leaving 1 base not matched to a gene. Germline values: CDR1 LGHNT, CDR2 FRNRAP. CDR3 sequence reads: CASGLAGGNQPQHF. CDR3 bases: TGTGCTAGTGGTTTGGCAGGGGGAAATCAGCCCCAGCATTTT.

CDR3 sequence: CASSPRDRTSEAFF. In nucleotides, the CDR3 is TGTGCCAGCAGCCCCCGGGACAGGACTTCCGAAGCTTTCTTT. J is TRBJ1-1 and V is TRBV7-9; 8 bases map to TRBD1. The length of the CDR3 is 14 residues. V lost 5 bases and J lost 8; bases outside the gene matches: 10. CDR1 is SEHNR, CDR2 FQNEAQ, per germline (reference sequence).

The chain joins TRBV28 to TRBJ2-7; 11 positions agree with TRBD2. This CDR3 has 16 residues. V lost 4 bases, J lost 4 bases, and 9 bases stayed unmatched. Germline CDR1 reads MDHEN; CDR2 reads SYDVKM. CDR3 nucleotides: TGTGCCAGCAGTTCAGATATAGCGGGAGGGCAGTACGAGCAGTACTTC. It is translated as CASSSDIAGGQYEQYF.

The J gene is TRBJ2-7, the V gene TRBV27, with 7 positions matching TRBD1. CDR1 is MNHEY and CDR2 is SMNVEV in the germline V gene (reference sequence). With 6 bases clipped from V and 0 bases from J, the junction kept 5 bases outside the gene matches. The CDR3 loop spans 14 amino acids. The CDR3 bases are TGTGCCAGCAGGGGGGACAGTAGCTCCTACGAGCAGTACTTC. It codes for CASRGDSSSYEQYF.

The chain links TRBV27 to TRBJ2-7, with D perhaps matching TRBD1 (5 bases). This CDR3 spans 14 amino acids. CDR1 MNHEY and CDR2 SMNVEV come from the germline V gene (reference sequence). V lost 3 bases and J lost 0, with 9 bases in between. The CDR3 nucleotides read TGTGCCAGCAGTTTCATAGGGGTCTCCTACGAGCAGTACTTC. Amino acid sequence: CASSFIGVSYEQYF.

The J gene is TRBJ2-7, the V gene TRBV19; D is possibly TRBD1 (5 bases). The germline V and J ends were trimmed by 5 bases and 0 bases, with 14 bases remaining between them. Germline V gene sequence: CDR1 LNHDA, CDR2 SQIVND (reference sequence). This CDR3 is 15 amino acids long. The CDR3 protein is CASSYQNRGSYEQYF. The CDR3 nucleotides read TGTGCCAGTAGTTACCAGAATAGGGGCTCCTACGAGCAGTACTTC.

V is TRBV7-8 and J is TRBJ2-1; 8 bases map to TRBD2. Losses at the gene ends were 3 bases for V and 0 bases for J; bases not matched to a gene: 1. Germline CDR1 and CDR2: SGHVS and FQNEAQ. CDR3 size: 15 residues. As DNA, the CDR3 is TGTGCCAGCAGCTTGGGGACTAGCTCCTACAATGAGCAGTTCTTC. It yields the protein CASSLGTSSYNEQFF.

This clone has just one count. This chain links TRBV9 with TRBJ1-2; D is ambiguous. The germline V gene encodes CDR1 SGDLS and CDR2 YYNGEE. V was shortened by 4 bases and J by 2 bases, with 9 bases between the two germline ends. The length of the CDR3 is 13 residues. The CDR3 nucleotides are TGTGCCAGCAGCCCGGCCGGGAACTATGGCTACACCTTC. Its protein is CASSPAGNYGYTF.

The chain employs TRBV5-6 and TRBJ1-4; D is unresolved. Germline V gene data show CDR1 as SGHDT and CDR2 as YYEEEE. Trimming removed 4 bases at V and 7 bases at J, with 23 bases between. The CDR3 is 17 amino acids. The chain's CDR3 is CASSPGRVDVLGEKLFF. The CDR3 DNA sequence: TGTGCCAGCAGCCCCGGGAGGGTGGATGTTTTAGGTGAAAAACTGTTTTTT.

The V call is TRBV15, the J call TRBJ2-3, with 8 bases matching TRBD2. J gave up 2 bases and V 8 bases, and 9 bases lay outside the gene matches. The CDR3 has 15 amino acids. Germline V gene data show CDR1 as LNHNV and CDR2 as YYDKDF (reference sequence). CDR3 amino acids: CATVPTSGLTDTQYF. The CDR3, as DNA: TGTGCCACCGTGCCCACTAGCGGACTCACAGATACGCAGTATTTT.

This chain links TRBV18 with TRBJ2-5; 7 bases match TRBD1. The CDR3 runs to 14 residues. CDR1 is KGHSH and CDR2 is LQKENI in the germline V gene. Germline trimming cut 5 bases from V and 3 bases from J; bases unmatched to any gene: 6. The DNA of the CDR3 is TGTGCCAGCTCATCAACCGGGACAGAAGAGACCCAGTACTTC. It is translated as CASSSTGTEETQYF. Full variable domain (rest looked up from reference TRBV18 and TRBJ2-5): NAGVMQNPRHLVRRRGQEARLRCSPMKGHSHVYWYRQLPEEGLKFMVYLQKENIIDESGMPKERFSAEFPKEGPSILRIQQVVRGDSAAYFCASSSTGTEETQYFGPGTRLLVL.

This rearrangement joins TRBV28 to TRBJ1-5; 7 nucleotides agree with TRBD1. Germline lookup yields CDR1 MDHEN and CDR2 SYDVKM. V shed 6 bases, J shed 4 bases, and the junction held 9 bases outside the gene matches. This CDR3 comprises 15 residues. The CDR3 here is CASRGWTGGNQPQHF. CDR3 nucleotides: TGTGCCAGCAGGGGATGGACAGGCGGTAATCAGCCCCAGCATTTT. Drawing the rest from reference TRBV28 and TRBJ1-5, the complete variable domain is DVKVTQSSRYLVKRTGEKVFLECVQDMDHENMFWYRQDPGLGLRLIYFSYDVKMKEKGDIPEGYSVSREKKERFSLILESASTNQTSMYLCASRGWTGGNQPQHFGDGTRLSIL.

V usage is TRBV5-1 and J usage is TRBJ2-7; 10 bases map to TRBD2. CDR1 is SGHRS, CDR2 YFSETQ, per germline. Losses at the gene ends were 5 bases for V and 7 bases for J; bases not matched to a gene: 12. This CDR3 is 15 amino acids long. In DNA form, the CDR3 reads TGCGCCAGCAGGTCCCAACTAGCGGGATTGGGGGAGCAGTACTTC. This codes for CASRSQLAGLGEQYF.

The V and J genes are TRBV28 and TRBJ2-2; 10 nucleotides agree with TRBD1. The germline gives CDR1 MDHEN, CDR2 SYDVKM. The CDR3 is 16 residues long. V was clipped by 6 bases and J by 3 bases; unmatched bases: 7. CDR3 loop: CASRPRQGAYTGELFF. In DNA, the CDR3 is TGTGCCAGCAGACCACGACAGGGGGCTTACACCGGGGAGCTGTTTTTT.

J is TRBJ2-3 and V is TRBV28; D is possibly TRBD2 (7 bases). The V end was cut by 5 bases, the J end by 0 bases, with 15 bases between. The CDR3 is 16 residues long. From germline, CDR1 is MDHEN and CDR2 SYDVKM. The CDR3 nucleotides are TGTGCCAGCAGTGTGGGGGGGGCGTTTAGCACAGATACGCAGTATTTT. Translated: CASSVGGAFSTDTQYF.

This rearrangement joins TRBV29-1 to TRBJ2-2; the D gene is possibly TRBD1 (6 bases). The CDR3 consists of 16 residues. The V gene lost 6 bases and the J gene lost 6 bases, with 23 bases spanning the gap. CDR1 is SQVTM, CDR2 ANQGSEA, per germline. CDR3 nucleotides: TGCAGCGTCGTGGGCAATGGCGAGGCAGGGGCCGGGGAGCTGTTTTTT. The encoded protein is CSVVGNGEAGAGELFF.

The chain combines TRBV7-8 with TRBJ1-2, with TRBD1 matching 10 bases. The CDR3 has 15 residues. CDR1 is SGHVS, CDR2 FQNEAQ, per germline. Germline trimming cut 3 bases from V and 5 bases from J; bases unmatched to any gene: 6. In nucleotides, the CDR3 is TGTGCCAGCAGCTTGGGCGGACAGGGGGTGTATGGCTACACCTTC. Protein: CASSLGGQGVYGYTF. The complete variable domain, with remaining parts taken from reference TRBV7-8 and TRBJ1-2, reads GAGVSQSPRYKVAKRGQDVALRCDPISGHVSLFWYQQALGQGPEFLTYFQNEAQLDKSGLPSDRFFAERPEGSVSTLKIQRTQQEDSAVYLCASSLGGQGVYGYTFGSGTRLTVV.